This T cell receptor beta chain was retrieved from a study of PD-1 blockade in mismatch repair-deficient tumors. The protocol was immunoSEQ multiplex PCR, while the TCRdb copy is restricted to in-frame clones and leaves out a portion. Among roughly 120,000 clones, roughly 86% were seen once, and the ten largest hold about 12%. The V gene's germline CDR1 is SGHVS and CDR2 FNYEAQ. The V and J ends lost 4 bases and 2 bases, in that order; junction bases with no gene match: 4. The CDR3 runs 14 residues. The V gene is TRBV7-6, the J gene TRBJ2-7, with TRBD1 identical over 8 bases. Sequencing used peripheral blood, obtained approximately 73 weeks after starting pembrolizumab. The TCR sequence derives from an adult with mismatch repair-deficient cancer. The CDR3 coding sequence is TGTGCCAGCAGCTCCGGGACAGGTACCTACGAGCAGTACTTC. The encoded protein is CASSSGTGTYEQYF.